The 29 T cell receptor beta chains reported below all come from one sample, sequenced in a study of OX40 agonist ivuxolimab in advanced cancers. Assay: immunoSEQ multiplex PCR; the TCRdb copy retains only in-frame clones and omits some. The sample has 20,000 to 25,000 clones, 76% seen once. The specimen was CD4+ or CD8+ T cells sorted from blood, collected in a trial of the OX40 agonist ivuxolimab. The receptors were sampled from an adult with an advanced solid tumor such as melanoma, head and neck, liver or kidney cancer.

J is TRBJ1-5 and V is TRBV2; D not resolved. The CDR3 covers 14 residues. The V end lost 11 bases, the J end lost 1 base, and 15 bases lay between the germline ends. The germline gives CDR1 SNHLY, CDR2 FYNNEI. CDR3 residues: CACRLGLSNQPQHF. The CDR3 region has the DNA TGTGCCTGCCGGCTAGGACTAAGCAATCAGCCCCAGCATTTT.

This chain uses TRBV2 with TRBJ1-5; D perhaps matches TRBD1 (5 bases). Germline assignment: CDR1 SNHLY and CDR2 FYNNEI. This CDR3 is 13 amino acids long. Trimming took off 6 bases at V and 2 bases at J, with 8 bases between the two ends. CDR3 in amino acids: CASRLQGNQPQHF. CDR3 DNA: TGTGCCAGCAGACTACAGGGCAATCAGCCCCAGCATTTT.

This clone has only a few counts. This chain links TRBV19 with TRBJ1-6; weak D call: TRBD1 (6 bases). In germline, CDR1 is LNHDA, CDR2 SQIVND (reference sequence). The CDR3 spans 15 residues. Trimming shortened V by 6 bases and J by 4 bases, and 13 bases separated the two germline ends. DNA for the CDR3: TGTGCCAGTAGAGATCGGGGACATTATAATTCACCCCTCCACTTT. Translated, it gives CASRDRGHYNSPLHF. Drawing the rest from reference TRBV19 and TRBJ1-6, the complete variable domain is DGGITQSPKYLFRKEGQNVTLSCEQNLNHDAMYWYRQDPGQGLRLIYYSQIVNDFQKGDIAEGYSVSREKKESFPLTVTSAQKNPTAFYLCASRDRGHYNSPLHFGNGTRLTVT.

The chain recombines TRBV6-5 with TRBJ1-2; TRBD1 matches 9 bases. J was trimmed by 8 bases and V by 5 bases; bases with no gene match: 6. CDR1 is MNHEY and CDR2 is SVGAGI in the germline V gene. The CDR3 runs 13 residues. CDR3 loop: CASSLQGAYGYTF. As DNA, the CDR3 is TGTGCCAGCAGTCTACAGGGGGCTTACGGCTACACCTTC.

This clone was picked up one time. The chain is built from TRBV6-6 and TRBJ1-5; D is undetermined. Per germline, CDR1 MNHNY and CDR2 SVGAGI (reference sequence). The V end was cut by 4 bases, the J end by 5 bases, with 9 bases between. The CDR3 has 13 residues. CDR3 loop: CASSFRLDQPQHF. The CDR3, as DNA: TGTGCCAGCAGTTTCCGATTAGATCAGCCCCAGCATTTT.

The chain carries TRBV18 and TRBJ2-6; D gene unclear. Germline CDR1 reads KGHSH; CDR2 reads LQKENI. The CDR3 is made up of 17 amino acids. V was pared by 2 bases and J by 0 bases, with 11 bases between. DNA for the CDR3: TGTGCCAGCTCACCATTCCCAGGCCCCTCTGGGGCCAACGTCCTGACTTTC. Amino acid sequence: CASSPFPGPSGANVLTF.

The gene calls are TRBV5-4 and TRBJ1-2; D remains unclear. The CDR3 has 12 residues. Deletions cut 4 bases from V and 5 bases from J, with 9 bases between. Germline values: CDR1 SGHNT, CDR2 YYREEE (reference sequence). CDR3 residues: CASSEGSYGYTF. CDR3 nucleotides: TGTGCCAGCAGCGAGGGATCGTATGGCTACACCTTC. Supplemented by reference TRBV5-4 and TRBJ1-2, the full variable domain reads ETGVTQSPTHLIKTRGQQVTLRCSSQSGHNTVSWYQQALGQGPQFIFQYYREEENGRGNFPPRFSGLQFPNYSSELNVNALELDDSALYLCASSEGSYGYTFGSGTRLTVV.

This clone turned up a few times. The chain combines TRBV5-1 with TRBJ2-1; tentative D call: TRBD2 (6 bases). The V gene's germline CDR1 is SGHRS and CDR2 YFSETQ. V was shortened by 3 bases and J by 2 bases, with 12 bases between the two germline ends. This CDR3 contains 15 residues. This CDR3 reads CASSWRDFAYNEQFF. The CDR3 DNA reads TGCGCCAGCAGCTGGCGGGACTTTGCCTACAATGAGCAGTTCTTC.

The rearrangement joins TRBV10-3 to TRBJ2-5; 9 nucleotides line up with TRBD1. CDR3 length: 14 amino acids. Germline assignment: CDR1 ENHRY and CDR2 SYGVKD. With 2 bases clipped from V and 5 bases from J, the junction kept 3 bases outside the gene matches. The CDR3 DNA follows: TGTGCCATCAGTGAGGGGACAGGGAGGGAGACCCAGTACTTC. Residues: CAISEGTGRETQYF.

This rearrangement joins TRBV5-1 to TRBJ2-5; 8 bases match TRBD2. The CDR3 has 17 amino acids. V shed 4 bases, J shed 2 bases, and the junction held 13 bases outside the gene matches. Germline CDR1 SGHRS, CDR2 YFSETQ. The CDR3 spells CASSLPGGSGGQETQYF. The CDR3 nucleotides read TGCGCCAGCAGCCTACCTGGTGGGAGCGGGGGTCAAGAGACCCAGTACTTC. Complete variable domain (other parts from reference TRBV5-1 and TRBJ2-5): KAGVTQTPRYLIKTRGQQVTLSCSPISGHRSVSWYQQTPGQGLQFLFEYFSETQRNKGNFPGRFSGRQFSNSRSEMNVSTLELGDSALYLCASSLPGGSGGQETQYFGPGTRLLVL.

The CDR3 sequence is CAISEAHSNSPLHF. The CDR3 DNA reads as TGTGCCATCAGTGAAGCACATAGTAATTCACCCCTCCACTTT. V gene TRBV10-3 combines with J gene TRBJ1-6; D unresolved. The CDR3 spans 14 residues. V was pared by 3 bases and J by 6 bases, with 9 bases between. CDR1 is ENHRY and CDR2 is SYGVKD in the germline V gene.

The genes are TRBV6-1 and TRBJ1-3; D is unclear. V lost 6 bases to trimming and J lost 4 bases, with 4 bases between them. This CDR3 region has 11 residues. Germline V gives CDR1 MNHNS, CDR2 SASEGT. The CDR3 sequence is CASSGGNTIYF. The CDR3 DNA is TGTGCCAGCAGCGGGGGAAACACCATATATTTT.

The CDR3 DNA reads TGCGCCAGCAGCCCCTCGGCAGGTTGGGCCAACTATGGCTACACCTTC. Encoded protein: CASSPSAGWANYGYTF. The gene calls are TRBV4-3 and TRBJ1-2; D is ambiguous. The ends were cut back, 4 bases at V and 2 bases at J, with 17 bases in the middle. This CDR3 contains 16 residues. The germline CDR1 and CDR2 sequences are LGHNA and YSLEER.

With respect to this clone: An end of the junction differs from the germline gene, which may be a read error. The same CDR3 arises from other DNA sequences in this sample as well. The chain links TRBV20-1 to TRBJ1-2; the D is unclear. Germline V gives CDR1 DFQATT, CDR2 SNEGSKA (reference sequence). This CDR3 region has 11 residues. CDR3 protein: CSAREDPGYTF. Here the CDR3 DNA reads TGCAGTGCCAGAGAGGACCCAGGCTACACCTTC.

The V and J genes are TRBV28 and TRBJ2-5, with TRBD2 identical over 8 bases. This CDR3 has 14 residues. Trimming at V came to 6 bases and at J to 7 bases, leaving 10 bases not matched to a gene. The germline V gene has CDR1 MDHEN and CDR2 SYDVKM. The CDR3 here is CASRISGDWGTQYF. In DNA form, the CDR3 reads TGTGCCAGCAGAATTAGCGGGGATTGGGGGACCCAGTACTTC.

The chain joins TRBV25-1 to TRBJ2-1; TRBD2 might be the D (5 bases). Germline V lookup: CDR1 MGHDK, CDR2 SYGVNS. The length of the CDR3 is 12 residues. V shed 6 bases and J shed 10 bases, with 13 bases lying between them. The CDR3 region has the DNA TGTGCCAGCAGAGAGGCCACGGGGGAGCAGTTCTTC. This sequence encodes CASREATGEQFF. The complete variable domain, with remaining parts taken from reference TRBV25-1 and TRBJ2-1, reads EADIYQTPRYLVIGTGKKITLECSQTMGHDKMYWYQQDPGMELHLIHYSYGVNSTEKGDLSSESTVSRIRTEHFPLTLESARPSHTSQYLCASREATGEQFFGPGTRLTVL.

By frequency in the sample, this clone is medium-sized (0.01 to 0.1%). CDR3 sequence: CASSPTGGTGELFF. The CDR3, as DNA: TGTGCCAGCAGTCCTACAGGAGGCACCGGGGAGCTGTTTTTT. The chain has TRBV28 and TRBJ2-2; D tentatively fits TRBD1 or TRBD2 (5 bases each). V lost 5 bases and J 4 bases, leaving 11 bases between the germline ends. Germline V gives CDR1 MDHEN, CDR2 SYDVKM. The length of the CDR3 is 14 residues.

V usage is TRBV10-3 and J usage is TRBJ2-3, with TRBD2 matching 11 bases. The CDR3 spans 18 residues. Trimming removed 0 bases from V and 0 bases from J; junction bases left unmatched: 5. Germline V gene data show CDR1 as ENHRY and CDR2 as SYGVKD. The CDR3 bases are TGTGCCATCAGTGAGTCTAGCGGGGGGGCCCTTAGCACAGATACGCAGTATTTT. This gives the protein CAISESSGGALSTDTQYF.

The rearrangement joins TRBV5-3 to TRBJ1-6; D gene ambiguous. TRBV5-3 is an open reading frame, and its role is uncertain. Trimming shortened V by 5 bases and J by 6 bases, and 15 bases separated the two germline ends. The length of the CDR3 is 15 residues. DNA of the CDR3: TGTGCCAGAAGTCCCGGACCCTACCCTAATTCACCCCTCCACTTT. This encodes CARSPGPYPNSPLHF.

This rearrangement joins TRBV6-1 to TRBJ1-2, with D uncertain. Trimming cost V 7 bases and J 2 bases, with 14 bases left between them. The CDR3 is 14 residues long. CDR1 MNHNS and CDR2 SASEGT come from the germline V gene. The CDR3 DNA reads TGTGCCAGCAACCCGACTCGAGGCAACTATGGCTACACCTTC. This translates into CASNPTRGNYGYTF.

This sequence joins TRBV18 and TRBJ2-3, with D possibly being TRBD1 (5 bases). V lost 3 bases to trimming and J lost 1 base, with 8 bases between them. The CDR3 totals 14 residues. Looked up from germline, CDR1 is KGHSH and CDR2 is LQKENI. Written as DNA, the CDR3 is TGTGCCAGCTCACCGGAAGGGGGCACAGATACGCAGTATTTT. Translating gives CASSPEGGTDTQYF.

The V call is TRBV7-3, the J call TRBJ2-2; tentatively, D is TRBD1 (5 bases). V was trimmed by 2 bases and J by 0 bases, leaving 13 bases between them. The CDR3 is made up of 17 amino acids. Germline CDR1 and CDR2: SGHTA and FQGTGA. The CDR3 nucleotides are TGTGCCAGCAGCTTATCTTCCAGGACAACGAACACCGGGGAGCTGTTTTTT. Translating it yields CASSLSSRTTNTGELFF.

This clone has more than one count but fewer than ten. The chain employs TRBV7-2 and TRBJ2-4; 7 bases match TRBD1. The junction had 4 bases not matched to a gene; V was cut back by 3 bases and J by 8 bases. The CDR3 totals 13 residues. From germline, CDR1 is SGHTA and CDR2 FQGNSA. CDR3 nucleotide sequence: TGTGCCAGCAGCTTGACAGGGAAGGACATTCAGTACTTC. Translation: CASSLTGKDIQYF.

V gene TRBV30 combines with J gene TRBJ1-1; 7 bases align to TRBD1. The J segment lost 5 bases and the V segment lost 7 bases, leaving 10 bases of the junction unmatched. This CDR3 comprises 13 residues. Germline V gives CDR1 GTSNPN, CDR2 SVGIG (reference sequence). CDR3 DNA: TGTGCCTTAAGTCCGGGACAGCCGACTGAAGCTTTCTTT. Its translation: CALSPGQPTEAFF.

CDR3 region: CASTKQGSYNEQFF. In nucleotides, the CDR3 is TGTGCCAGCACAAAACAGGGTAGCTACAATGAGCAGTTCTTC. The V call is TRBV2, the J call TRBJ2-1; D is perhaps TRBD1 (6 bases). Trimming took 7 bases from V and 3 from J, leaving 13 bases between them. This CDR3 region has 14 residues. Germline V gene data show CDR1 as SNHLY and CDR2 as FYNNEI.

This sequence joins TRBV5-4 and TRBJ2-5, with 9 bases fitting TRBD1. The CDR3 has 14 residues. With V trimmed by 4 bases and J by 5 bases, 6 bases remained unmatched. Germline-derived CDR1 and CDR2 are SGHNT and YYREEE (reference sequence). CDR3 nucleotides: TGTGCCAGCAGCCGGGCGGGACAGGGCGAGACCCAGTACTTC. Translated: CASSRAGQGETQYF.

DNA of the CDR3: TGTGCCAGCAGCTTGACAGGGACGTACGGGTACGAGCAGTACTTC. Protein: CASSLTGTYGYEQYF. The genes are TRBV5-6 and TRBJ2-7; D possibly corresponds to TRBD1 (6 bases). This CDR3 is 15 amino acids long. The germline V gene encodes CDR1 SGHDT and CDR2 YYEEEE. Trimming left V 1 base short and J 4 bases short, with 15 bases between.

This clone has a handful of counts. This chain uses TRBV4-1 with TRBJ1-1; perhaps TRBD1 as D (6 bases). With 3 bases removed from V and 1 base from J, the gap between germline ends came to 9 bases. The V gene's germline CDR1 is MGHRA and CDR2 YSYEKL. The CDR3 is 14 residues long. The CDR3 DNA follows: TGCGCCAGCAGCCACCTACAGGGGAACACTGAAGCTTTCTTT. It translates to CASSHLQGNTEAFF.

V is TRBV19 and J is TRBJ1-5; no clear D. Trimming took 4 bases from V and 7 from J, leaving 17 bases between them. Germline CDR1 and CDR2: LNHDA and SQIVND (reference sequence). The length of the CDR3 is 15 residues. CDR3: CASSTRGLRGQPQHF. Here the CDR3 DNA reads TGTGCCAGTAGTACACGGGGTTTGAGAGGACAGCCCCAGCATTTT.